Listed below are T cell receptor beta chains from one sample, sequenced in a study of blood T cells in healthy people across ages. MiXCR was run by TCRdb on the 5' RACE reads, yielding one entry per CDR3 protein. The data hold around 800,000 distinct CDR3 sequences, with around two fifths observed a single time. The specimen sequenced was blood. Receptor source: a man in his 60s in good health. Both conserved end residues are part of each CDR3.

cdr3_length: 14
v_call: TRBV6-6
cdr3_aa: CASHLDLSTDTQYF

cdr3_length: 16
v_call: TRBV11-3
cdr3_aa: CASRTSGGNSYNEQFF

cdr3_length: 18
v_call: TRBV5-5
cdr3_aa: CASSLDPRTSGDYNEQYF

cdr3_length: 16
v_call: TRBV4-3
cdr3_aa: CASSQEQGARNTEAFF

cdr3_length: 12
v_call: TRBV10-3
cdr3_aa: CAISEGYNEQFF

cdr3_length: 14
v_call: TRBV20-1
cdr3_aa: CSATTDRANYGYTF

cdr3_length: 14
v_call: TRBV7-2
cdr3_aa: CASSSRQGPSPLHF

cdr3_length: 17
v_call: TRBV7-8
cdr3_aa: CASSLRPNGQGAYEQYF

cdr3_length: 15
v_call: TRBV4-2
cdr3_aa: CASSGLEAFNEKLFF

cdr3_length: 17
v_call: TRBV20-1
cdr3_aa: CSARDLGQVLDNEKLFF

cdr3_length: 14
v_call: TRBV12-3/TRBV12-4
cdr3_aa: CASARDRGTYGYTF

cdr3_length: 17
v_call: TRBV6-2/TRBV6-3
cdr3_aa: CVSSFSDRGVGANVLTF

cdr3_length: 14
v_call: TRBV15
cdr3_aa: CATRKQGVDYGYTF

cdr3_length: 17
v_call: TRBV12-3/TRBV12-4
cdr3_aa: CASSPRGSPPIGETQYF

cdr3_length: 16
v_call: TRBV4-1
cdr3_aa: CASSQDASGSTYEQYF

cdr3_length: 15
v_call: TRBV7-2
cdr3_aa: CASARGPREGTEAFF

cdr3_length: 19
v_call: TRBV6-1
cdr3_aa: CASSEASGRIGRANYGYTF

cdr3_length: 10
v_call: TRBV28
cdr3_aa: CASSLNEQFF

cdr3_length: 14
v_call: TRBV3-1
cdr3_aa: CASSTGQGYYEQYF

cdr3_length: 15
v_call: TRBV18
cdr3_aa: CASSPRQGGNYGYTF

cdr3_length: 14
v_call: TRBV6-2/TRBV6-3
cdr3_aa: CASSYADGIYGYTF

cdr3_length: 15
v_call: TRBV20-1
cdr3_aa: CSARDLGRAGYEQYF

cdr3_length: 15
v_call: TRBV7-2
cdr3_aa: CASSPVGLASETQYF

cdr3_length: 15
v_call: TRBV6-2/TRBV6-3
cdr3_aa: CASRLTGGNTGELFF

cdr3_length: 16
v_call: TRBV20-1
cdr3_aa: CSARGAREGTNYGYTF

cdr3_length: 17
v_call: TRBV6-5
cdr3_aa: CASINQGGRGRGQPQHF

cdr3_length: 13
v_call: TRBV6-5
cdr3_aa: CASSNARGTEAFF

cdr3_length: 14
v_call: TRBV20-1
cdr3_aa: CSASEDTYNSPLHF

cdr3_length: 17
v_call: TRBV25-1
cdr3_aa: CASSGWGRAKNTGELFF

cdr3_length: 13
v_call: TRBV4-3
cdr3_aa: CASSQVSVGEQYF

cdr3_length: 14
v_call: TRBV20-1
cdr3_aa: CSAGAGFSSYEQYF

cdr3_length: 15
v_call: TRBV20-1
cdr3_aa: CSARDNAGVGDTQYF

cdr3_length: 12
v_call: TRBV20-1
cdr3_aa: CSARERSTEAFF

cdr3_length: 18
v_call: TRBV15
cdr3_aa: CATSRGGIKGKGNGELFF

cdr3_length: 16
v_call: TRBV9
cdr3_aa: CASSVGLARSSYEQYF

cdr3_length: 13
v_call: TRBV29-1
cdr3_aa: CSAPGTRLGGYTF

cdr3_length: 17
v_call: TRBV20-1
cdr3_aa: CSALRRNRGQGDQPQHF

cdr3_length: 13
v_call: TRBV6-1
cdr3_aa: CATRQRDSYEQYF

cdr3_length: 14
v_call: TRBV4-3
cdr3_aa: CASSQDRATYGYTF

cdr3_length: 14
v_call: TRBV20-1
cdr3_aa: CSAPRYSANYGYTF

cdr3_length: 15
v_call: TRBV20-1
cdr3_aa: CSARDRDLRTDTQYF

cdr3_length: 16
v_call: TRBV9
cdr3_aa: CASSAGTSGGQETQYF

cdr3_length: 11
v_call: TRBV20-1
cdr3_aa: CSAEGAYEQYF

cdr3_length: 15
v_call: TRBV7-9
cdr3_aa: CASSLGTLSTDTQYF

cdr3_length: 19
v_call: TRBV6-5
cdr3_aa: CASSYSLAGKRGGSETRYF

cdr3_length: 15
v_call: TRBV6-1
cdr3_aa: CASRKDVVSSYEQYF

cdr3_length: 17
v_call: TRBV7-3
cdr3_aa: CASSFLPGTPTTDTQYF

cdr3_length: 15
v_call: TRBV5-1
cdr3_aa: CASRFGTGDTDTQYF

cdr3_length: 13
v_call: TRBV3-1
cdr3_aa: CASSPGVSYGYTF

cdr3_length: 16
v_call: TRBV12-3/TRBV12-4
cdr3_aa: CASSLYRGTFQETQYF

cdr3_length: 16
v_call: TRBV12-3/TRBV12-4
cdr3_aa: CASSELAGSGTDTQYF

cdr3_length: 13
v_call: TRBV7-2
cdr3_aa: CASTLDSHYGYTF

cdr3_length: 14
v_call: TRBV25-1
cdr3_aa: CASSVRFSNQPQHF

cdr3_length: 14
v_call: TRBV6-1
cdr3_aa: CASSGTALRETQYF